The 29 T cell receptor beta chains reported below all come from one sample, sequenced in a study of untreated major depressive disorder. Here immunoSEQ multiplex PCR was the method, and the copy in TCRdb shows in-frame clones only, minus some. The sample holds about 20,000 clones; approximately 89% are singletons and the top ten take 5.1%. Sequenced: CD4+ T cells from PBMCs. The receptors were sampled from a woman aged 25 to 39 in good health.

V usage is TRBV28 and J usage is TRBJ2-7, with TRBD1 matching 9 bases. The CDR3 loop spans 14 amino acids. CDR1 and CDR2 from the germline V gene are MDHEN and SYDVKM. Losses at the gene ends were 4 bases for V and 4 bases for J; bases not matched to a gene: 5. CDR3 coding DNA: TGTGCCAGCAGTTCAGGACAGGGGCTTTACGAGCAGTACTTC. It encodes CASSSGQGLYEQYF.

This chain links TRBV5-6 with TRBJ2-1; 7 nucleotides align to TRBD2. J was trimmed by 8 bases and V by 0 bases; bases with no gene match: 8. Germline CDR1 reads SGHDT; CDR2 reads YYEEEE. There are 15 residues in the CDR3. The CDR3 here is CASSLAMARGDEQFF. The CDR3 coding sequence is TGTGCCAGCAGCTTGGCAATGGCCCGGGGGGATGAGCAGTTCTTC. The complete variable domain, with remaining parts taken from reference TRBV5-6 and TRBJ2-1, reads DAGVTQSPTHLIKTRGQQVTLRCSPKSGHDTVSWYQQALGQGPQFIFQYYEEEERQRGNFPDRFSGHQFPNYSSELNVNALLLGDSALYLCASSLAMARGDEQFFGPGTRLTVL.

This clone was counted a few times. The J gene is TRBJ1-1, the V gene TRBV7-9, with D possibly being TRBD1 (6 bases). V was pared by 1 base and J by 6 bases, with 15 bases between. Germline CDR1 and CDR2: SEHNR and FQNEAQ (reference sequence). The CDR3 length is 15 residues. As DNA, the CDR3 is TGTGCCAGCAGCTTAGGCACTACAGGGAGGGCTGAAGCTTTCTTT. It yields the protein CASSLGTTGRAEAFF.

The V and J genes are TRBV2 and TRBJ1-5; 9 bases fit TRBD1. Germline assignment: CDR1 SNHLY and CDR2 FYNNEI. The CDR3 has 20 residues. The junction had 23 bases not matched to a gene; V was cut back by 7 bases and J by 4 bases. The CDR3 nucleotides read TGTGCCAGCACCCTTCTGGGGACAGGGTATTTATCAGTGGTTAATCAGCCCCAGCATTTT. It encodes CASTLLGTGYLSVVNQPQHF.

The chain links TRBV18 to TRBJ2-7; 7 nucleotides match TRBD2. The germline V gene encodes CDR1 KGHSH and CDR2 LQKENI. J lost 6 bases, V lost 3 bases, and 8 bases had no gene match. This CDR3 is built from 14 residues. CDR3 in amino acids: CASSPLVPGGEQYF. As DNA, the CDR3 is TGTGCCAGCTCACCCCTAGTTCCGGGGGGCGAGCAGTACTTC.

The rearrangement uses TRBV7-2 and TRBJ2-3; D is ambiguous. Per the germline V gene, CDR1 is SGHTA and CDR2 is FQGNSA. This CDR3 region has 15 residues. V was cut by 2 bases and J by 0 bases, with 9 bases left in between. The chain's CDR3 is CASSLRQTSTDTQYF. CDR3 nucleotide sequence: TGTGCCAGCAGCTTAAGGCAGACTAGCACAGATACGCAGTATTTT.

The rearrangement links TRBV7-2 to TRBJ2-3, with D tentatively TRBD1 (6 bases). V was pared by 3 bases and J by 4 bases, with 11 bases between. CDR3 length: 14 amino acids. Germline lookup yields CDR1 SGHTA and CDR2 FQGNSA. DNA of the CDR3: TGTGCCAGCAGCTTCCTCACAGGGCCAGATACGCAGTATTTT. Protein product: CASSFLTGPDTQYF.

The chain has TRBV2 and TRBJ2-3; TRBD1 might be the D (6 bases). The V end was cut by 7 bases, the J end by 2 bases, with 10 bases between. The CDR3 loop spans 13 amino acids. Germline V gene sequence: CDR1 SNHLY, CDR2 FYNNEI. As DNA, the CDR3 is TGTGCCAGCACCACAGGGTACACAGATACGCAGTATTTT. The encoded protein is CASTTGYTDTQYF.

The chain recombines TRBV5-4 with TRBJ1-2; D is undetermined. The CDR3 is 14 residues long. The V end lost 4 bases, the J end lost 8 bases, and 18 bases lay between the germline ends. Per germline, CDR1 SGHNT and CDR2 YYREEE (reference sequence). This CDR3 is CASSPAFEVGGYTF. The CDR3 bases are TGTGCCAGCAGCCCGGCCTTCGAGGTAGGGGGCTACACCTTC.

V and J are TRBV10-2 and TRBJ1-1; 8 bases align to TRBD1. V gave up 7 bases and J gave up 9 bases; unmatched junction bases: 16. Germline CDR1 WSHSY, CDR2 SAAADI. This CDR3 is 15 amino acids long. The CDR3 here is CASILDQGAGGKAFF. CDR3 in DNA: TGCGCCAGCATCCTCGACCAGGGGGCGGGAGGGAAAGCTTTCTTT.

The CDR3, as DNA: TGTGCCAGCAGGCAGGGATCTGGGGCCAACGTCCTGACTTTC. This encodes CASRQGSGANVLTF. The chain uses TRBV6-1 and TRBJ2-6; D possibly corresponds to TRBD1 (5 bases). The CDR3 runs 14 residues. Germline loops: CDR1 MNHNS, CDR2 SASEGT. V was pared by 6 bases and J by 1 base, with 7 bases between.

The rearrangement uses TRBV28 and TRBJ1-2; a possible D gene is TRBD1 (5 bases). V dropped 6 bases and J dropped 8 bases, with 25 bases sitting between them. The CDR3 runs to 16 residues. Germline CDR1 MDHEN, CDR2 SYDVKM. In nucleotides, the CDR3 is TGTGCCAGCAGCCCGGCCGCCGGGACTGCCCTCGCCGGCTACACCTTC. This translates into CASSPAAGTALAGYTF.

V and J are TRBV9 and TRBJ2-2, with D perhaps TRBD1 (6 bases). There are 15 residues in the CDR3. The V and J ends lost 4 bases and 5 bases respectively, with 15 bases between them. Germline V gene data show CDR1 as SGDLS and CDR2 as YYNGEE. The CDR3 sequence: CASSPSQGRTGELFF. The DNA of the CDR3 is TGTGCCAGCAGCCCCAGCCAGGGGAGAACCGGGGAGCTGTTTTTT.

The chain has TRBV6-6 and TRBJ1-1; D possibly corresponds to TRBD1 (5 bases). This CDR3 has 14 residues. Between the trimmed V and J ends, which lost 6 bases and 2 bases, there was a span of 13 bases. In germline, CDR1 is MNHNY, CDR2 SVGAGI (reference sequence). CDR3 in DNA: TGTGCCAGCAGCGGGACGTCCGGTAACACTGAAGCTTTCTTT. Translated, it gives CASSGTSGNTEAFF.

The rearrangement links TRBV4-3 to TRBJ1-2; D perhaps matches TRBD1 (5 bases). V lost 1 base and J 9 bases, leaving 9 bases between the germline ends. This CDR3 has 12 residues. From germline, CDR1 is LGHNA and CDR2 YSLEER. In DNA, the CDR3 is TGCGCCAGCAGCCAAGCTAGGGGCCGCTACACCTTC. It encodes CASSQARGRYTF.

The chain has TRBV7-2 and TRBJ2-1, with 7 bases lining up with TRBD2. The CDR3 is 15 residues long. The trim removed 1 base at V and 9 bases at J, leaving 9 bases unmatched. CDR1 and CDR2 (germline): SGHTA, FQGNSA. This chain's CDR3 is CASSLGVGGLSEQFF. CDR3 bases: TGTGCCAGCAGCTTAGGGGTCGGGGGGTTAAGTGAGCAGTTCTTC. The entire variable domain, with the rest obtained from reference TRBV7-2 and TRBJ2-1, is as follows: GAGVSQSPSNKVTEKGKDVELRCDPISGHTALYWYRQSLGQGLEFLIYFQGNSAPDKSGLPSDRFSAERTGGSVSTLTIQRTQQEDSAVYLCASSLGVGGLSEQFFGPGTRLTVL.

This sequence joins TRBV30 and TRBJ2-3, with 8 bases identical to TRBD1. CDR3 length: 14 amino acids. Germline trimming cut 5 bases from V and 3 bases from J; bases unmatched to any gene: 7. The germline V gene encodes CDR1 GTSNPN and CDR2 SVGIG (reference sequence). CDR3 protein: CAWGRQGQTDTQYF. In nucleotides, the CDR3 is TGTGCCTGGGGCCGACAGGGGCAAACAGATACGCAGTATTTT.

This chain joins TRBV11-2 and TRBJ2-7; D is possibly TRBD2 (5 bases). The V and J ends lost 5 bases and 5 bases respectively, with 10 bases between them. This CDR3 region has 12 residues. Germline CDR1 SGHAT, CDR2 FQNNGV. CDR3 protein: CASSVSADEQYF. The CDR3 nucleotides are TGTGCCAGCAGCGTTAGCGCGGACGAGCAGTACTTC.

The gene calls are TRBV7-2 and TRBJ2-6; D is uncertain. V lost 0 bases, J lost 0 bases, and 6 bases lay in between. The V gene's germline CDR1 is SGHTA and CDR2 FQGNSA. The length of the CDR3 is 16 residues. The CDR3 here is CASSLAWSSGANVLTF. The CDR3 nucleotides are TGTGCCAGCAGCTTAGCATGGAGCTCTGGGGCCAACGTCCTGACTTTC.

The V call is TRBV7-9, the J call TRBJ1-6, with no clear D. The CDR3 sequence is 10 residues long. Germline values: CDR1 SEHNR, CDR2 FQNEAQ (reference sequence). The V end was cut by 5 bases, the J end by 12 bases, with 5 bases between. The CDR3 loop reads CASSGGPLHF. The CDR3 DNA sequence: TGTGCCAGCAGCGGAGGACCCCTCCACTTT.

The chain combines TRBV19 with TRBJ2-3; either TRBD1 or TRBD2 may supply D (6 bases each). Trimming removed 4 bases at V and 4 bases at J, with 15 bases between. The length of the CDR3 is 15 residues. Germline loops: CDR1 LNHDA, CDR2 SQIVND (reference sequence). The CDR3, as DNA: TGTGCCAGTAGTACCCACACCGGGGGCCCAGATACGCAGTATTTT. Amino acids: CASSTHTGGPDTQYF.

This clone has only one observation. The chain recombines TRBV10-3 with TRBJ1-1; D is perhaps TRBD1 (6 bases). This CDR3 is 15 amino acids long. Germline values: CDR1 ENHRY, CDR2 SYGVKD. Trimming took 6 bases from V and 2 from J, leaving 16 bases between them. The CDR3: CAISGGDRTNTEAFF. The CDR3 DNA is TGTGCCATCAGCGGAGGTGACAGGACTAACACTGAAGCTTTCTTT.

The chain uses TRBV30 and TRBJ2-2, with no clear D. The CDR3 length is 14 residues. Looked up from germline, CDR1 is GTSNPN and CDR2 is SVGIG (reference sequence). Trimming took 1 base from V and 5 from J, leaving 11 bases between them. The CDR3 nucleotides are TGTGCCTGGAGTGGGTCTAGTAGGACCGGGGAGCTGTTTTTT. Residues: CAWSGSSRTGELFF.

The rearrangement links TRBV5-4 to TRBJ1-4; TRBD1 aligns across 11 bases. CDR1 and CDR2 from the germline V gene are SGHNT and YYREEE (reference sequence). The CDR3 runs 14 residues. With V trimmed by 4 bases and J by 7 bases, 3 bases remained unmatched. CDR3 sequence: CASSLDRGPEKLFF. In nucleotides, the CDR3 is TGTGCCAGCAGCCTGGACAGGGGGCCTGAAAAACTGTTTTTT.

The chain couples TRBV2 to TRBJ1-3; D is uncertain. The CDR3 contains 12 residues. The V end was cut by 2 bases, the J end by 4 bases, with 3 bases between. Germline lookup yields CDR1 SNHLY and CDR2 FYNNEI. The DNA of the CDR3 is TGTGCCAGCAGTGAACGAGGAAACACCATATATTTT. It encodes CASSERGNTIYF.

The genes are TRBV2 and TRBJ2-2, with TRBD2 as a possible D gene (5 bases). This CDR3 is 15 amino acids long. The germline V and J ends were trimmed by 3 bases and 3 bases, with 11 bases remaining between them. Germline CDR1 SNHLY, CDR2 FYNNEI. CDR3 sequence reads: CASSDGRDYTGELFF. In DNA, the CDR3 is TGTGCCAGCAGTGACGGACGGGATTACACCGGGGAGCTGTTTTTT. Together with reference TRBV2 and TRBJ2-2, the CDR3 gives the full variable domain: EPEVTQTPSHQVTQMGQEVILRCVPISNHLYFYWYRQILGQKVEFLVSFYNNEISEKSEIFDDQFSVERPDGSNFTLKIRSTKLEDSAMYFCASSDGRDYTGELFFGEGSRLTVL.

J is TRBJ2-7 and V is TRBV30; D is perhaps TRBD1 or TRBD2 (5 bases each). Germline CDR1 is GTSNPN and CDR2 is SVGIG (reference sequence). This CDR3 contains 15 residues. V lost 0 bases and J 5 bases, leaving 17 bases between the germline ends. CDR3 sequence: CAWSVSGGRAHEQYF. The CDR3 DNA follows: TGTGCCTGGAGTGTAAGCGGTGGCAGGGCACACGAGCAGTACTTC.

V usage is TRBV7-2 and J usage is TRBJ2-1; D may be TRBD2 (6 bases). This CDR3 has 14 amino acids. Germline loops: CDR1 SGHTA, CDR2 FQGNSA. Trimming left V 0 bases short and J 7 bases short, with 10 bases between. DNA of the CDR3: TGTGCCAGCAGCTTAGCCCCAGGGAGGAATGAGCAGTTCTTC. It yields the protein CASSLAPGRNEQFF.

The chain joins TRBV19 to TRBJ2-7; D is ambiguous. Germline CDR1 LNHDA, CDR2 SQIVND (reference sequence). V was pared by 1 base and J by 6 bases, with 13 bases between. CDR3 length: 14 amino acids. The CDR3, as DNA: TGTGCCAGTAGTATAGGCCTGGTAGCCTCCGAGCAGTACTTC. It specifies CASSIGLVASEQYF.